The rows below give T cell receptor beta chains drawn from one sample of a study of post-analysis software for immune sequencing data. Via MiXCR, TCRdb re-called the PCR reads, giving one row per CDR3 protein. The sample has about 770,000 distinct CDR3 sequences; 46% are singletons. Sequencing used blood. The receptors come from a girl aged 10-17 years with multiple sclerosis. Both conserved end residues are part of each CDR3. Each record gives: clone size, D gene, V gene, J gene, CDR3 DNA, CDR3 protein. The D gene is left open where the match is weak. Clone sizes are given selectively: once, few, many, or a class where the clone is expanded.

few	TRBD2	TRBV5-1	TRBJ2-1	TGCGCCAGCAGCTGGACTAGCGGGTCGGGGTCCTACAATGAGCAGTTCTTC	CASSWTSGSGSYNEQFF
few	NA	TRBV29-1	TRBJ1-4	TGCAGCGTTGATTCGGGGGGCGATGAAAAACTGTTTTTT	CSVDSGGDEKLFF
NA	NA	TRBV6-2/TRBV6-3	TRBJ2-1	TGTGCCAGCAGTTTCCTACCCAGCGGGCAGCAGTTCTTC	CASSFLPSGQQFF
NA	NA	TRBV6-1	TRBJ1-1	TGTGCCAGCAGCTGGGGGGCAGGGTCTGAAGCTTTCTTT	CASSWGAGSEAFF
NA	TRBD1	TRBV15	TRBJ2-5	TGTGCCACCAGCCTAATGGGACAGAAAGAGACCCAGTACTTC	CATSLMGQKETQYF
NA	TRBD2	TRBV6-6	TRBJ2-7	TGTGCCAGCACCTACAGCGGGGGGACCAACTACGAGCAGTACTTC	CASTYSGGTNYEQYF
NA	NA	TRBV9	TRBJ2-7	TGTGCCAGCAGCGTAACCGGGACACCCAGCTCCTACGAGCAGTACTTC	CASSVTGTPSSYEQYF
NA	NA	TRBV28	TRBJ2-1	TGTGCCAGCGCCCAAGCGGTCCCCTACAATGAGCAGTTCTTC	CASAQAVPYNEQFF
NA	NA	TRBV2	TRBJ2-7	TGTGCCAGCGAGGGTTGCGGGAACAACGAGCAGTACTTC	CASEGCGNNEQYF
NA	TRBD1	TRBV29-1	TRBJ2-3	TGCAGCGCTGGGAACAGGGGCCTAACGATGCAGTATTTT	CSAGNRGLTMQYF
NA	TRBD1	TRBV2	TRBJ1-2	TGTGCCAGAACCGGGACAGGGGGGTCGGATGGCTACACCTTC	CARTGTGGSDGYTF
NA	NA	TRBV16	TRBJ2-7	TGTGCCAGCAGCCAATTGTTGTCGGGAGCACCCTACGAGCAGTACTTC	CASSQLLSGAPYEQYF
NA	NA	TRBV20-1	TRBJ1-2	TGCAGTGCACCGGCAGGGATGACTTATGGCTACACCTTC	CSAPAGMTYGYTF
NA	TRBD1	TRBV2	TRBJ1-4	TGTGCCAGCACTATCACCCGGGACAGGGGGCGCAGAACTAATGAAAAACTGTTTTTT	CASTITRDRGRRTNEKLFF
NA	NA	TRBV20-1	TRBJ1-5	TGCAGTGCGGGGGGGGCATCAGGGGATCAGCCCCAGCATTTT	CSAGGASGDQPQHF
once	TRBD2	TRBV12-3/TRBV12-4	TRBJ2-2	TGTGCCAGCAGTCCCTGGCGGGAGGTCCCCACCGGGGAGCTGTTTTTT	CASSPWREVPTGELFF
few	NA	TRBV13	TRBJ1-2	TGTGCCAGCAGCTCTTCGGGGGATGGCTACACCTTC	CASSSSGDGYTF
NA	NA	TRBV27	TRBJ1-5	TGTGCCAGCAGCCCCCTTGGTAGCGGGAATCAGCCCCAGCATTTT	CASSPLGSGNQPQHF
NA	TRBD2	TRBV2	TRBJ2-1	TGTGCCAGCAGGAGGGGAGGGGCTACCTACAATGAGCAGTTCTTC	CASRRGGATYNEQFF
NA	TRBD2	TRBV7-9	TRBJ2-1	TGTGCCAGCAGCCGAGGACTAGCGGGAGAATGGAATGAGCAGTTCTTC	CASSRGLAGEWNEQFF
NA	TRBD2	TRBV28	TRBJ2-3	TGTGCCAGCACCCAACTAGCGGGAGGGCCGTCTGGAGATACGCAGTATTTT	CASTQLAGGPSGDTQYF
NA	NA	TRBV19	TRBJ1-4	TGTGCCAGTACGGGGCGTAATGAAAAACTGTTTTTT	CASTGRNEKLFF
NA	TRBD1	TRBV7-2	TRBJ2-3	TGTGCCAGCAGCTCCCGGACAGGACTCAACACAGATACGCAGTATTTT	CASSSRTGLNTDTQYF
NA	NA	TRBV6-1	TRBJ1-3	TGTGCCAGCAGAAGGGCTGGAAACACCATATATTTT	CASRRAGNTIYF
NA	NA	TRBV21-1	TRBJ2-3	TGTGCCAGCAGCAAAGGGGAGCGGGAGGGGGCAGATACGCAGTATTTT	CASSKGEREGADTQYF
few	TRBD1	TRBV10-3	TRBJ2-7	TGTGCCATCAGTGGGACAGGGGGCACCTACGAGCAGTACTTC	CAISGTGGTYEQYF
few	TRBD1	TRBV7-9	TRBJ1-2	TGTGCCAGCAGCTCGGACAGGAAGTATGGCTACACCTTC	CASSSDRKYGYTF
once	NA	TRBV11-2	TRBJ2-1	TGTGCCAGCAGCTTAGCGGGATGGCATGAGCAGTTCTTC	CASSLAGWHEQFF
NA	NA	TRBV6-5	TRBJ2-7	TGTGCCAGCAGTTACTCTCTCGGACCCTACGAGCAGTACTTC	CASSYSLGPYEQYF
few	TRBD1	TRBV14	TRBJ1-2	TGTGCCAGCAGCCCTGACAGGGGGCGGGATGGCTACACCTTC	CASSPDRGRDGYTF
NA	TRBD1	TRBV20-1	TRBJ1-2	TGCAGTGCTAGAGACAGGGGGCAAATCTATGGCTACACCTTC	CSARDRGQIYGYTF
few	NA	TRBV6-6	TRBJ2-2	TGTGCCAGCATAAGGGAGGCGAACACCGGGGAGCTGTTTTTT	CASIREANTGELFF
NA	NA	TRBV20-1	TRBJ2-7	TGCAGTGCTAGAGATGAGGAAGCGGTCCGCTCCTACGAGCAGTACTTC	CSARDEEAVRSYEQYF
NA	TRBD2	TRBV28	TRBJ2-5	TGTGCCAGCGGGGCGGGAGTCCAAGAGACCCAGTACTTC	CASGAGVQETQYF
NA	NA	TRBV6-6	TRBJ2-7	TGTGCCAGCAGTAAGGGTTGGTACGAGCAGTACTTC	CASSKGWYEQYF